This note documents a single TCR beta chain sequence. The germline V gene has CDR1 SEHNR and CDR2 FQNEAQ (reference sequence). CDR3 size: 16 residues. The junction had 11 bases not matched to a gene; V was cut back by 5 bases and J by 4 bases. These data originate in a study of technical replicates of blood from a handful of donors. Produced via immunoSEQ multiplex PCR; TCRdb's table is partial and in-frame only. Altogether just over 75,000 clones are present, about 92% being singletons, with the ten largest covering about 0.41%. This chain joins TRBV7-9 and TRBJ2-7, with 10 bases that match TRBD2. The receptor was isolated from a human donor in good health. The sample consisted of T cells isolated from PBMCs. CDR3 bases: TGTGCCAGCAGCCCGGAAGCTAGCGGGAGTCTATACGAGCAGTACTTC. It yields the protein CASSPEASGSLYEQYF.